Below are 18 T cell receptor beta chains sequenced from a single sample in a study of shared clonotypes between healthy human individuals. Data came from immunoSEQ multiplex PCR; TCRdb stores just in-frame clones and leaves some out. The repertoire consists of over 1.4 million clones, with approximately 97% occurring once and the leading ten covering about 1.2%. The sequencing input was naive CD4+ T cells sorted from blood. As for subset: CD45RA+ positively selected. The receptors come from a man aged 25 to 45 in good health.

The rearrangement uses TRBV4-1 and TRBJ2-7; D ambiguous. V was shortened by 1 base and J by 9 bases, with 19 bases between the two germline ends. The CDR3 consists of 15 residues. Per the germline V gene, CDR1 is MGHRA and CDR2 is YSYEKL. The CDR3 coding sequence is TGCGCCAGCAGCCAAGCGCCGAGACCCCACTTAGGGCAGTACTTC. It is translated as CASSQAPRPHLGQYF.

The CDR3 DNA reads TGTGCCAGTAGTATCGGACGGACACTTAACTATGGCTACACCTTC. It encodes CASSIGRTLNYGYTF. The genes are TRBV19 and TRBJ1-2, with a possible D match to TRBD1 (5 bases). CDR1 and CDR2 (germline): LNHDA, SQIVND (reference sequence). The CDR3 totals 15 residues. V was cut by 3 bases and J by 1 base, with 12 bases left in between.

V is TRBV19 and J is TRBJ2-6; D unresolved. Trimming cost V 4 bases and J 0 bases, with 4 bases left between them. The CDR3 covers 14 residues. Germline values: CDR1 LNHDA, CDR2 SQIVND (reference sequence). The CDR3 DNA follows: TGTGCCAGTAGTAGTCGCTCTGGGGCCAACGTCCTGACTTTC. Translating it yields CASSSRSGANVLTF.

The chain employs TRBV7-6 and TRBJ2-1; TRBD2 matches 11 bases. Looked up from germline, CDR1 is SGHVS and CDR2 is FNYEAQ. CDR3 length: 16 amino acids. The junction had 12 bases not matched to a gene; V was cut back by 5 bases and J by 9 bases. DNA for the CDR3: TGTGCCAGCAGCCGTAAAACTAGCGGGAGTGGGTCTGAGCAGTTCTTC. Its translation: CASSRKTSGSGSEQFF.

The chain carries TRBV29-1 and TRBJ2-7, with D possibly being TRBD1 or TRBD2 (5 bases each). The CDR3 contains 13 residues. V lost 7 bases and J lost 2, with 15 bases in between. Germline V gene sequence: CDR1 SQVTM, CDR2 ANQGSEA. CDR3 nucleotides: TGCAGCGCTGCCGGGACGACAGCCTACGAGCAGTACTTC. Residues: CSAAGTTAYEQYF.

This clone was observed a single time. The chain links TRBV7-8 to TRBJ2-2; 13 bases line up with TRBD2. CDR3 length equals 18 residues. Germline V gene data show CDR1 as SGHVS and CDR2 as FQNEAQ. Trimming took 4 bases from V and 0 from J; bases not matched to a gene: 5. The CDR3 DNA is TGTGCCAGCAGCTCGACTAGCGGGAGGCCCGCGAACACCGGGGAGCTGTTTTTT. Its protein product is CASSSTSGRPANTGELFF.

V gene TRBV28 combines with J gene TRBJ1-5; D uncertain. This CDR3 has 15 residues. V shed 2 bases and J shed 5 bases, with 13 bases lying between them. Germline V gene lookup returns CDR1 MDHEN and CDR2 SYDVKM. Written as DNA, the CDR3 is TGTGCCAGCAGTTTAATGTCCATTTCGTATCAGCCCCAGCATTTT. Residues: CASSLMSISYQPQHF.

As regards this clone: Other DNA variants within this sample encode the same CDR3. The rearrangement uses TRBV5-1 and TRBJ2-1, with 8 bases matching TRBD1. Per germline, CDR1 SGHRS and CDR2 YFSETQ. The CDR3 is 15 residues long. V was clipped by 0 bases and J by 2 bases; unmatched bases: 1. Here the CDR3 reads CASSLAGGTYNEQFF. The DNA for the CDR3 is TGCGCCAGCAGCTTGGCAGGGGGCACCTACAATGAGCAGTTCTTC.

This CDR3 is CASSEWTGQQETQYF. DNA for the CDR3: TGTGCCAGCAGTGAGTGGACAGGTCAACAAGAGACCCAGTACTTC. V and J are TRBV25-1 and TRBJ2-5, with 7 bases that match TRBD1. The CDR3 extends over 15 amino acids. Germline-derived CDR1 and CDR2 are MGHDK and SYGVNS. The V segment lost 3 bases and the J segment 2 bases; nucleotides outside the gene matches: 6. The complete variable domain, with remaining parts taken from reference TRBV25-1 and TRBJ2-5, reads EADIYQTPRYLVIGTGKKITLECSQTMGHDKMYWYQQDPGMELHLIHYSYGVNSTEKGDLSSESTVSRIRTEHFPLTLESARPSHTSQYLCASSEWTGQQETQYFGPGTRLLVL.

The chain recombines TRBV7-9 with TRBJ2-5; D is undetermined. The CDR3 has 15 amino acids. Germline CDR1 is SEHNR and CDR2 is FQNEAQ (reference sequence). V dropped 2 bases and J dropped 1 base, with 11 bases sitting between them. CDR3 coding DNA: TGTGCCAGCAGCTTACTCCCCTCATCCCAAGAGACCCAGTACTTC. This translates into CASSLLPSSQETQYF.

On this clone: Other DNA sequences of this sample code for an identical CDR3. This chain links TRBV5-1 with TRBJ2-1, with 8 bases matching TRBD2. The CDR3 extends over 14 amino acids. Unmatched junction bases numbered 2, after V lost 0 bases and J lost 6 bases. Per the germline V gene, CDR1 is SGHRS and CDR2 is YFSETQ. For the CDR3, the DNA is TGCGCCAGCAGCTTGGTAGCGGGAAGCAATGAGCAGTTCTTC. Translation gives CASSLVAGSNEQFF.

The chain recombines TRBV28 with TRBJ2-7, with TRBD2 matching 10 bases. This CDR3 has 13 residues. Germline CDR1 reads MDHEN; CDR2 reads SYDVKM. The V and J ends lost 6 bases and 2 bases, in that order; junction bases with no gene match: 1. The CDR3 is CASRLAGTYEQYF. The CDR3 DNA reads as TGTGCCAGCAGACTAGCGGGAACCTACGAGCAGTACTTC.

This rearrangement joins TRBV28 to TRBJ2-7; 7 nucleotides agree with TRBD2. Losses at the gene ends were 7 bases for V and 5 bases for J; bases not matched to a gene: 17. The germline CDR1 and CDR2 sequences are MDHEN and SYDVKM. The CDR3 contains 16 residues. CDR3 amino acids: CASNKVGGRASDEQYF. For the CDR3, the DNA is TGTGCCAGCAATAAGGTGGGGGGGAGAGCTTCCGACGAGCAGTACTTC.

The chain uses TRBV10-2 and TRBJ2-1, with TRBD2 identical over 13 bases. The CDR3 extends over 19 amino acids. V dropped 0 bases and J dropped 6; count of bases not matched to a gene: 11. The germline V gene has CDR1 WSHSY and CDR2 SAAADI. CDR3 sequence (DNA): TGCGCCAGCAGTGAGTCGGGACTAGCGGGAAGCCCTTACTTCAATGAGCAGTTCTTC. It codes for CASSESGLAGSPYFNEQFF.

This sequence joins TRBV6-5 and TRBJ1-5, with D perhaps matching TRBD1 (5 bases). V was clipped by 6 bases and J by 5 bases, with 14 bases between them. Germline V lookup: CDR1 MNHEY, CDR2 SVGAGI. This CDR3 is built from 14 residues. The CDR3 sequence: CASRTGAGDQPQHF. In nucleotides, the CDR3 is TGTGCCAGCAGGACCGGGGCTGGAGATCAGCCCCAGCATTTT.

CDR3: CASRSTPTGPNEQFF. Here the CDR3 DNA reads TGTGCCAGCAGGTCCACCCCCACAGGACCCAATGAGCAGTTCTTC. The V gene is TRBV27, the J gene TRBJ2-1, with D perhaps TRBD1 (5 bases). The CDR3 extends over 15 amino acids. V was cut by 6 bases and J by 6 bases, with 18 bases left in between. Germline assignment: CDR1 MNHEY and CDR2 SMNVEV (reference sequence).

J is TRBJ2-7 and V is TRBV10-1; 9 bases are a match to TRBD2. The CDR3 is 13 residues long. Unmatched junction bases numbered 0, after V lost 5 bases and J lost 1 base. The germline gives CDR1 WNHNN, CDR2 SYGVQD (reference sequence). In DNA, the CDR3 is TGCGCCAGCAGTCTAGCGGGATCCTACGAGCAGTACTTC. Protein product: CASSLAGSYEQYF.

In its sample, this clone was seen once. This chain uses TRBV5-8 with TRBJ2-5, with 7 bases identical to TRBD2. V was clipped by 1 base and J by 7 bases; unmatched bases: 19. Looked up from germline, CDR1 is SGHTS and CDR2 is YDEGEE. This CDR3 region has 18 residues. CDR3 in DNA: TGTGCCAGCAGCTTGAGCCTGATTCGAGCGGGGTTGGGTGGGACCCAGTACTTC. It codes for CASSLSLIRAGLGGTQYF.